Below, one TCR beta chain is given with its context. The data are from a study of control samples from healthy donors and cancer patients. Only in-frame clones appear in the TCRdb table, and some are missing; sequencing was by immunoSEQ multiplex PCR. The table has 100,000 to 150,000 clones, 90% seen once. Germline V gene sequence: CDR1 MNHEY, CDR2 SVGAGI. V lost 6 bases and J lost 9, with 15 bases in between. CDR3 length: 13 amino acids. The sequence came from a man aged 18 to 30 in good health. The sample was blood. The chain employs TRBV6-5 and TRBJ2-1; weak D call: TRBD1 (7 bases). The CDR3 coding sequence is TGTGCCAGCAGCAGGGGGGAAACGGGTGAGCAGTTCTTC. Amino acids: CASSRGETGEQFF.